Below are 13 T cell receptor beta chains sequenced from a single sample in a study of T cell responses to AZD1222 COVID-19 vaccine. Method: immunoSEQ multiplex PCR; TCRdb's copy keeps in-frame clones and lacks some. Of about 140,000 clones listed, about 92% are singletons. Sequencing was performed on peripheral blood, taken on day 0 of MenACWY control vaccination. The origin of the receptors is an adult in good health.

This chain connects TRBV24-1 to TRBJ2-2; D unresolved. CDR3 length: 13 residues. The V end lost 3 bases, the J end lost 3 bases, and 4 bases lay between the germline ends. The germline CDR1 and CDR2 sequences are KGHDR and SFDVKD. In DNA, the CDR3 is TGTGCCACCAGTGATCCCTACACCGGGGAGCTGTTTTTT. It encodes CATSDPYTGELFF.

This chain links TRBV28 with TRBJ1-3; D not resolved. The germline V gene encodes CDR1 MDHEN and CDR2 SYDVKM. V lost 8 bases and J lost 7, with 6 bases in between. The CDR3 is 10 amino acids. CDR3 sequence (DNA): TGTGCCAGCGGGTGGAACACCATATATTTT. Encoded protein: CASGWNTIYF.

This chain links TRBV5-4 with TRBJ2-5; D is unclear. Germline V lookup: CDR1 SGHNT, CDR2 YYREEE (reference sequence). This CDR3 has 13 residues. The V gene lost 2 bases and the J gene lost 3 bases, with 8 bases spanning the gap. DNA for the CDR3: TGTGCCAGCAGCTTACCCCTGGAAGAGACCCAGTACTTC. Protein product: CASSLPLEETQYF.

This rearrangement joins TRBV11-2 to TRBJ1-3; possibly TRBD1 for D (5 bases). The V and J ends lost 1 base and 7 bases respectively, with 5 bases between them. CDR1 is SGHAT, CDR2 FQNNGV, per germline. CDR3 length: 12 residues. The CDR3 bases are TGTGCCAGCAGCTTAGGGGGGAACACCATATATTTT. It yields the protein CASSLGGNTIYF.

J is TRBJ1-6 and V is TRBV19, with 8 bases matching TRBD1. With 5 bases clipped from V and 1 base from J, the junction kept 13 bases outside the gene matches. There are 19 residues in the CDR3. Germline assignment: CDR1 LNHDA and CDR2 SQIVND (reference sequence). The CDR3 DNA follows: TGTGCCAGTAGTCGTCGGCAGGGGGCGTGGAGTTCCTATAATTCACCCCTCCACTTT. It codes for CASSRRQGAWSSYNSPLHF.

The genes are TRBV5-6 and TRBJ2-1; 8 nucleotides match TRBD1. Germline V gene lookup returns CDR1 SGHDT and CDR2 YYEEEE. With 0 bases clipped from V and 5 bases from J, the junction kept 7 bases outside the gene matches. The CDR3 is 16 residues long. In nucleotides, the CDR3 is TGTGCCAGCAGCTTGGGCTTGGGACAGGATAACAATGAGCAGTTCTTC. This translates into CASSLGLGQDNNEQFF.

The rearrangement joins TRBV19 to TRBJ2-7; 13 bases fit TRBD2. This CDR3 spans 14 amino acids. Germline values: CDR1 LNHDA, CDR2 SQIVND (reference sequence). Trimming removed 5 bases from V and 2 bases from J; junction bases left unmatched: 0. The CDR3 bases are TGTGCCAGTAGTGGACTAGCGGGAGCCTACGAGCAGTACTTC. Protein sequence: CASSGLAGAYEQYF.

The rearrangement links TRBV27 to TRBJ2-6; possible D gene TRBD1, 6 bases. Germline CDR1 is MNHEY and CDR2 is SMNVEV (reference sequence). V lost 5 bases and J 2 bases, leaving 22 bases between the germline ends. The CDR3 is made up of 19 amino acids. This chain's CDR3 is CASSEHLTGRLAGANVLTF. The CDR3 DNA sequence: TGTGCCAGCAGTGAACATCTAACAGGGAGATTAGCTGGGGCCAACGTCCTGACTTTC.

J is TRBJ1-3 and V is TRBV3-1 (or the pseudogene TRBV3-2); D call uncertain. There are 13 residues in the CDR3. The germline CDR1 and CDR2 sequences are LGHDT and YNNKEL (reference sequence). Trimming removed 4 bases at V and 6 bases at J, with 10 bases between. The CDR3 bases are TGTGCCAGCAGCCCATGGACGGAAAACACCATATATTTT. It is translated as CASSPWTENTIYF.

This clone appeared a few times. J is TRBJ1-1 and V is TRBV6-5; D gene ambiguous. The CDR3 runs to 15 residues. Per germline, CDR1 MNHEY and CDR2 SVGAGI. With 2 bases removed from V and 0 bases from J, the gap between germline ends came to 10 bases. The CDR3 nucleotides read TGTGCCAGCAGTTACCTTGGACGGCTGAACACTGAAGCTTTCTTT. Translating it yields CASSYLGRLNTEAFF.

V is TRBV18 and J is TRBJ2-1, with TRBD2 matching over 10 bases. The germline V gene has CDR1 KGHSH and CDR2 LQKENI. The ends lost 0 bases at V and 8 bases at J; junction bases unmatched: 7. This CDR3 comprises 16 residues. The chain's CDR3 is CASSPPLAGGGDEQFF. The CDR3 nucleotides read TGTGCCAGCTCACCACCGTTAGCGGGAGGCGGGGATGAGCAGTTCTTC.

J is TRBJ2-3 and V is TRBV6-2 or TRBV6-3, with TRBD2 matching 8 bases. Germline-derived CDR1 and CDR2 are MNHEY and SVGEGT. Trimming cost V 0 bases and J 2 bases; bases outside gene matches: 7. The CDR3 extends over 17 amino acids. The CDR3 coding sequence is TGTGCCAGCAGTTACTCGGGTAGCGGGGACGACACAGATACGCAGTATTTT. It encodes CASSYSGSGDDTDTQYF.

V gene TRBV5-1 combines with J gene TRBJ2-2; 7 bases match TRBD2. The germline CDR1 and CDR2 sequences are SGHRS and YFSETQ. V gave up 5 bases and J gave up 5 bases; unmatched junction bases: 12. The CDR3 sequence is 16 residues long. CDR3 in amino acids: CASRSGEGGWTGELFF. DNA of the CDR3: TGCGCCAGCAGATCCGGGGAGGGTGGATGGACCGGGGAGCTGTTTTTT.